These 3 T cell receptor beta chains share one sample of origin, sequenced in a study of blood T cells in healthy people across ages. Through a sample-barcoded 5' primer and a J-beta primer mix, a second PCR was run for roughly 6 to 12 cycles. TCRdb re-analysed the 5' RACE reads in MiXCR, keeping a single row per CDR3 protein. The sample contains about 620,000 distinct CDR3 sequences, 40% to 65% of which appear only once. The sequenced sample consisted of blood. These receptor sequences come from a woman of 80 years or more in good health.

The chain has TRBV20-1 and TRBJ1-5, with TRBD1 identical over 8 bases. The CDR3 totals 16 residues. V dropped 3 bases and J dropped 6; count of bases not matched to a gene: 13. Germline CDR1 reads DFQATT; CDR2 reads SNEGSKA (reference sequence). This CDR3 is CSASDTGGFGGQPQHF. CDR3 sequence (DNA): TGCAGTGCTAGTGACACAGGGGGATTCGGAGGTCAGCCCCAGCATTTT.

This chain joins TRBV6-5 and TRBJ1-2; 7 bases match TRBD1. The J segment lost 6 bases and the V segment lost 8 bases, leaving 9 bases of the junction unmatched. The germline V gene has CDR1 MNHEY and CDR2 SVGAGI. This CDR3 spans 13 amino acids. CDR3: CASRDRETDGYTF. Here the CDR3 DNA reads TGTGCCAGCCGAGACAGGGAGACGGATGGCTACACCTTC.

In regard to this clonotype: This may be a read error, as it is one base from a much larger clone. The chain uses TRBV5-5 and TRBJ1-5; TRBD1 matches 9 bases. The CDR3 sequence is 16 residues long. From germline, CDR1 is SGHKS and CDR2 YYEKEE (reference sequence). CDR3 in DNA: TGTACCAGCAGCCCTGGCGCGGGACAGGGTTCTCAGCCCCAGCATTTT. Residues: CTSSPGAGQGSQPQHF.